The clone carrying this T cell receptor (beta chain) was seen ten or more times. The ends were cut back, 2 bases at V and 4 bases at J, with 11 bases in the middle. CDR1 MNHEY and CDR2 SVGAGI come from the germline V gene. CDR3 length equals 14 residues. This entry is derived from a study of T cells in Graves' hyperthyroidism and ophthalmopathy. RNA transcripts were the template for amplifying TCR beta CDR3 regions. Initially, a first-round RT-PCR of the TCR CDR3 employed the HTBI primer set. TCRdb passed the multiplex PCR reads through MiXCR, listing each CDR3 protein once. The sample contains roughly 500,000 distinct CDR3 sequences, less than 25% of which appear only once.

Sequencing was performed on blood. This receptor was identified in a woman aged 25 to 39 with Graves' ophthalmopathy. V and J are TRBV6-5 and TRBJ1-1, with a possible D match to TRBD1 (6 bases). CDR3 DNA sequence: TGTGCCAGCAGTTACCCTCAGGGGACCACTGAAGCTTTCTTT. Translation gives CASSYPQGTTEAFF.